This TCR beta chain was captured in a study of patients and donors after allogeneic stem cell transplantation. TCRdb itself ran the RT-PCR reads through MiXCR, one entry per CDR3 protein. The data show approximately 140,000 distinct CDR3 sequences, roughly two fifths seen once. V was shortened by 1 base and J by 10 bases, with 10 bases between the two germline ends. This CDR3 is 13 amino acids long. This clonotype has just a few counts. The sequencing input was blood, either unsorted or a sorted T cell fraction (not recorded which). This rearrangement joins TRBV12-3 or TRBV12-4 to TRBJ1-4; D ambiguous. This clonotype was sampled from a human donor who was either an allogeneic HSCT recipient or a stem cell or donor lymphocyte infusion donor (not recorded which). It is not recorded whose cells these are; they may come from a transplant donor. In DNA form, the CDR3 reads TGTGCCAGCAGTTTAGGGAAGGGAGGAAAACTGTTTTTT. Its translation: CASSLGKGGKLFF.